Presented here are 23 T cell receptor beta chains from one specimen sequenced in a study of OX40 agonist ivuxolimab in advanced cancers. Produced via immunoSEQ multiplex PCR; TCRdb's table is partial and in-frame only. The table records around 84,000 clones, less than 95% of them present only once. This sample comprised CD4+ or CD8+ T cells sorted from blood, obtained in a trial of the OX40 agonist ivuxolimab. Receptors were obtained from an adult with an advanced solid tumor such as melanoma, head and neck, liver or kidney cancer.

V usage is TRBV4-1 and J usage is TRBJ1-5; D not certain. The CDR3 length is 12 residues. The V gene lost 0 bases and the J gene lost 13 bases, with 10 bases spanning the gap. Germline values: CDR1 MGHRA, CDR2 YSYEKL. CDR3 in DNA: TGCGCCAGCAGCCAAGATGGGCGAAGTCAGCATTTT. Translation gives CASSQDGRSQHF.

The chain recombines TRBV7-6 with TRBJ2-3, with D possibly TRBD2 on 5 matching bases. V lost 1 base and J lost 7, with 18 bases in between. In germline, CDR1 is SGHVS, CDR2 FNYEAQ. The CDR3 contains 16 residues. The CDR3 sequence is CASSLGRAELLNTQYF. The CDR3 coding sequence is TGTGCCAGCAGCTTAGGTCGAGCGGAGCTATTGAATACGCAGTATTTT.

The J gene is TRBJ1-3, the V gene TRBV25-1; TRBD1 is a possible D gene (5 bases). This CDR3 contains 13 residues. Germline values: CDR1 MGHDK, CDR2 SYGVNS. The V gene lost 1 base and the J gene lost 8 bases, with 9 bases spanning the gap. In DNA, the CDR3 is TGTGCCAGCAGTGAATTAGGGGCCGACACCATATATTTT. Translating gives CASSELGADTIYF.

The chain links TRBV6-1 to TRBJ2-7; perhaps TRBD1 as D (6 bases). This CDR3 contains 15 residues. The V and J ends lost 5 bases and 1 base respectively, with 15 bases between them. The germline V gene has CDR1 MNHNS and CDR2 SASEGT. CDR3 DNA sequence: TGTGCCAGCAGTCAAGGGACACCGCCATCCTACGAGCAGTACTTC. It translates to CASSQGTPPSYEQYF.

The DNA for the CDR3 is TGTGCCAGCAGCCCGGGACACACCTTCTCCTACGAGCAGTACTTC. As protein: CASSPGHTFSYEQYF. This chain joins TRBV7-9 and TRBJ2-7, with a tentative D call TRBD1 (6 bases). CDR1 is SEHNR and CDR2 is FQNEAQ in the germline V gene (reference sequence). V was clipped by 5 bases and J by 0 bases, with 14 bases between them. The CDR3 spans 15 residues.

V and J are TRBV19 and TRBJ2-7; no clear D. CDR1 is LNHDA and CDR2 is SQIVND in the germline V gene (reference sequence). The CDR3 is 13 amino acids. V lost 3 bases, J lost 1 base, and 7 bases lay in between. In nucleotides, the CDR3 is TGTGCCAGTAGTATCTGGCCATCCTACGAGCAGTACTTC. Protein product: CASSIWPSYEQYF.

This clone was found once. The genes are TRBV30 and TRBJ1-2; D is uncertain. Trimming removed 7 bases at V and 5 bases at J, with 17 bases between. This CDR3 is built from 13 residues. Germline assignment: CDR1 GTSNPN and CDR2 SVGIG (reference sequence). CDR3 bases: TGTGCCTCCAGGAAAAGGGAACTATATGGCTACACCTTC. Translated: CASRKRELYGYTF.

The V gene is TRBV13, the J gene TRBJ1-1, with D hard to call. CDR1 and CDR2 (germline): PRHDT, FYEKMQ (reference sequence). Trimming removed 6 bases at V and 3 bases at J, with 8 bases between. CDR3 size: 12 residues. The CDR3, as DNA: TGTGCCAGCAGGGGTTGGGACACTGAAGCTTTCTTT. Protein: CASRGWDTEAFF.

There are a few counts of this clone. The chain carries TRBV29-1 and TRBJ1-1; no reliable D call. CDR3 length: 11 residues. Trimming pared 4 bases from V and 7 bases from J, leaving 10 bases between. The germline gives CDR1 SQVTM, CDR2 ANQGSEA. CDR3 DNA sequence: TGCAGCGTTGTGAGGGATGGTGAAGCTTTCTTT. Encoded protein: CSVVRDGEAFF.

This clone was seen a handful of times. The V call is TRBV5-1, the J call TRBJ2-1, with D perhaps matching TRBD2 (6 bases). Germline lookup yields CDR1 SGHRS and CDR2 YFSETQ. The V end was cut by 0 bases, the J end by 4 bases, with 17 bases between. This CDR3 comprises 17 residues. For the CDR3, the DNA is TGCGCCAGCAGCTTGGCCCCGGGAGAACCGTTGTACAATGAGCAGTTCTTC. Protein sequence: CASSLAPGEPLYNEQFF. The whole variable domain, filled in from reference TRBV5-1 and TRBJ2-1, reads KAGVTQTPRYLIKTRGQQVTLSCSPISGHRSVSWYQQTPGQGLQFLFEYFSETQRNKGNFPGRFSGRQFSNSRSEMNVSTLELGDSALYLCASSLAPGEPLYNEQFFGPGTRLTVL.

For the CDR3, the DNA is TGTGCCAGCAGCCAAGATCCTAGCGGGGGGAGGGAGCAGTTCTTC. As protein: CASSQDPSGGREQFF. The V call is TRBV4-2, the J call TRBJ2-1, with 11 bases lining up with TRBD2. V lost 0 bases to trimming and J lost 10 bases; unmatched junction nucleotides: 5. CDR1 and CDR2 (germline): LGHNA, YNFKEQ. The CDR3 consists of 15 residues.

The V call is TRBV7-9, the J call TRBJ1-1; D unclear. V lost 5 bases and J lost 6, with 13 bases in between. The CDR3 length is 13 residues. From germline, CDR1 is SEHNR and CDR2 FQNEAQ (reference sequence). In nucleotides, the CDR3 is TGTGCCAGCAGCAGCGGGGAAGGCGCTGAAGCTTTCTTT. This encodes CASSSGEGAEAFF.

The rearrangement joins TRBV19 to TRBJ1-5; D is possibly TRBD1 (6 bases). Germline CDR1 is LNHDA and CDR2 is SQIVND (reference sequence). The CDR3 spans 18 residues. The germline V and J ends were trimmed by 7 bases and 0 bases, with 22 bases remaining between them. The chain's CDR3 is CASTTAYRDLYSNQPQHF. The CDR3 nucleotides are TGTGCCAGTACTACGGCGTACAGGGACCTTTATAGCAATCAGCCCCAGCATTTT.

CDR3: CASSESPHTDTQYF. DNA of the CDR3: TGTGCCAGCAGTGAATCCCCCCACACAGATACGCAGTATTTT. J is TRBJ2-3 and V is TRBV6-1; D unresolved. The V end was cut by 2 bases, the J end by 2 bases, with 8 bases between. The CDR3 is made up of 14 amino acids. Germline V lookup: CDR1 MNHNS, CDR2 SASEGT.

This clone was seen only once. The CDR3, as DNA: TGTGCCATCAGTGAGCCCGGACAGGGCTTGTATGAGCAGTTCTTC. Translating it yields CAISEPGQGLYEQFF. The genes are TRBV10-3 and TRBJ2-1; 8 bases match TRBD1. CDR1 ENHRY and CDR2 SYGVKD come from the germline V gene. Trimming cost V 2 bases and J 8 bases; bases outside gene matches: 8. CDR3 length: 15 amino acids.

This chain links TRBV19 with TRBJ1-5; D may be TRBD1 (6 bases). The CDR3 is 16 amino acids. Trimming stripped 8 bases from V and 3 bases from J, with 20 bases between. CDR1 is LNHDA and CDR2 is SQIVND in the germline V gene (reference sequence). Here the CDR3 reads CASQYRTETFNQPQHF. As DNA, the CDR3 is TGTGCCAGTCAATATCGGACAGAGACTTTCAATCAGCCCCAGCATTTT.

The chain joins TRBV2 to TRBJ1-5; D is possibly TRBD1 (5 bases). V lost 4 bases and J lost 0, with 10 bases in between. The CDR3 runs to 15 residues. Per germline, CDR1 SNHLY and CDR2 FYNNEI. The CDR3 loop reads CASSVGAYSNQPQHF. CDR3 DNA: TGTGCCAGCAGTGTTGGGGCTTATAGCAATCAGCCCCAGCATTTT.

This clone was counted a single time. The V gene is TRBV5-6, the J gene TRBJ2-2, with 7 nucleotides matching TRBD1. CDR3 length: 16 amino acids. Trimming at V came to 0 bases and at J to 4 bases, leaving 6 bases not matched to a gene. Germline values: CDR1 SGHDT, CDR2 YYEEEE. The CDR3 protein is CASSLGQGSVTGELFF. CDR3 bases: TGTGCCAGCAGCTTGGGACAGGGCTCTGTCACCGGGGAGCTGTTTTTT.

The chain recombines TRBV15 with TRBJ1-2; 7 positions agree with TRBD1. The CDR3 sequence is 14 residues long. V lost 5 bases and J lost 8; bases outside the gene matches: 11. The germline gives CDR1 LNHNV, CDR2 YYDKDF (reference sequence). The CDR3 protein is CATSAPQGVRGYTF. In nucleotides, the CDR3 is TGTGCCACCAGCGCACCCCAGGGGGTTAGGGGCTACACCTTC.

The V and J genes are TRBV27 and TRBJ1-5, with D possibly TRBD1 on 5 matching bases. The V gene's germline CDR1 is MNHEY and CDR2 SMNVEV (reference sequence). V lost 6 bases and J 2 bases, leaving 14 bases between the germline ends. The CDR3 spans 15 residues. The CDR3 sequence: CASSQGAVGNQPQHF. The CDR3 nucleotides read TGTGCCAGCAGCCAGGGCGCAGTGGGCAATCAGCCCCAGCATTTT.

The chain uses TRBV14 and TRBJ2-5; the match to TRBD2 covers 9 bases. With 4 bases clipped from V and 4 bases from J, the junction kept 7 bases outside the gene matches. This CDR3 is built from 15 residues. The germline V gene has CDR1 SGHDN and CDR2 FVKESK. For the CDR3, the DNA is TGTGCCAGCAGCCGGTTCGGGACTAGCATAGAGACCCAGTACTTC. Translating it yields CASSRFGTSIETQYF.

This clone was counted a single time. A junction boundary mismatches the germline segment, possibly from a read error. Other DNA sequences from this sample encode an identical CDR3 as well. V and J are TRBV10-3 and TRBJ1-1; D gene ambiguous. The CDR3 has 14 residues. CDR1 ENHRY and CDR2 SYGVKD come from the germline V gene. This CDR3 is CAISGGPLNTEAFF. The CDR3 DNA follows: TGTGCCATCAGTGGGGGTCCATTGAACACTGAGGCTTTCTTT.

This clone is a singleton in its sample. The chain has TRBV4-1 and TRBJ1-1, with a weak D call TRBD1 (5 bases). Trimming took off 1 base at V and 6 bases at J, with 12 bases between the two ends. The CDR3 has 14 residues. Germline V gene lookup returns CDR1 MGHRA and CDR2 YSYEKL. CDR3: CASSQGEGMAEAFF. For the CDR3, the DNA is TGCGCCAGCAGCCAAGGGGAGGGGATGGCTGAAGCTTTCTTT.